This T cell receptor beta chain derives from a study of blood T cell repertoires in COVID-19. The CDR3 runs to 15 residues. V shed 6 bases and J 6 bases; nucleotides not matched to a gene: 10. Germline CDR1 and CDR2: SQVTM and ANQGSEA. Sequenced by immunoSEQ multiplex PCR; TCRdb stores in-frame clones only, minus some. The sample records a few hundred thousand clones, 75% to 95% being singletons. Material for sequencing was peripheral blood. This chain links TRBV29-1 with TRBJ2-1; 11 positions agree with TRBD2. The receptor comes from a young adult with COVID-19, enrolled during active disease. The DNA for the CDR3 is TGCAGCGTGGATTGGACTAGCGGGTTCCTCAATGAGCAGTTCTTC. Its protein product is CSVDWTSGFLNEQFF.